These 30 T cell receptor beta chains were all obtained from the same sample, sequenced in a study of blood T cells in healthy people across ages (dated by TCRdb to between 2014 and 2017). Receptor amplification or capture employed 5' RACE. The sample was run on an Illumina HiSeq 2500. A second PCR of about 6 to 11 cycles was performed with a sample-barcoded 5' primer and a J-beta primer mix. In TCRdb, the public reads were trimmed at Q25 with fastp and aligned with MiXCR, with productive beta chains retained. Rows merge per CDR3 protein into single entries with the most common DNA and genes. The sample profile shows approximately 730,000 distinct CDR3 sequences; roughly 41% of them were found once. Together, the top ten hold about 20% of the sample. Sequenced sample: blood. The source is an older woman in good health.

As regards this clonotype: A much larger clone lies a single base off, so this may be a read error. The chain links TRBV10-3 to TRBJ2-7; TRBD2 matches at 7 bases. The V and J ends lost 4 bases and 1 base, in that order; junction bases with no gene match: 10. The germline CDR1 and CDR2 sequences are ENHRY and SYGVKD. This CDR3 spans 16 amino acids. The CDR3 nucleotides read TGTGCCATCAGTGGGTCTTCGAGCGGGATTTCCTACGAGCAGTACTTC. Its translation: CAISGSSSGISYEQYF.

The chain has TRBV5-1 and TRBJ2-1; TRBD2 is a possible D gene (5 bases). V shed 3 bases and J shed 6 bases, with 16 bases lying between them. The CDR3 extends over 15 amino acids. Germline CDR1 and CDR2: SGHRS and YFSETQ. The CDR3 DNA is TGCGCCAGCAGCTCTGGACGAGCGGAAAGCAATGAGCAGTTCTTC. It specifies CASSSGRAESNEQFF.

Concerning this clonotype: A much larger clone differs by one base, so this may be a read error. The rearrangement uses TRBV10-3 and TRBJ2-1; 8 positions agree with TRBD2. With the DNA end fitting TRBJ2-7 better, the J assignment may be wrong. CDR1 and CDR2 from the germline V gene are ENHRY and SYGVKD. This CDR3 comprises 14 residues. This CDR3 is CAISGGGSYNEQYF. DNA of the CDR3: TGTGCCATCAGCGGGGGGGGCTCCTACAATGAGCAGTACTTC.

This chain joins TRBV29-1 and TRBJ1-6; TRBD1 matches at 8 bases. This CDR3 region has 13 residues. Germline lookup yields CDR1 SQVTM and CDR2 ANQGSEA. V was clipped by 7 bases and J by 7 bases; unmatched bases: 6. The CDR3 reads CSALTGENSPLHF. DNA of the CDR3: TGCAGCGCCCTGACAGGGGAAAATTCACCCCTCCACTTT.

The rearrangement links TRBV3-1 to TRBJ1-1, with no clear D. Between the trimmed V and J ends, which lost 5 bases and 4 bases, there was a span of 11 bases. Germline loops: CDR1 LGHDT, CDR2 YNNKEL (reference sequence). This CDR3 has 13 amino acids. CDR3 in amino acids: CASSYPEATEAFF. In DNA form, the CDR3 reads TGTGCCAGCAGCTACCCGGAGGCCACTGAAGCTTTCTTT.

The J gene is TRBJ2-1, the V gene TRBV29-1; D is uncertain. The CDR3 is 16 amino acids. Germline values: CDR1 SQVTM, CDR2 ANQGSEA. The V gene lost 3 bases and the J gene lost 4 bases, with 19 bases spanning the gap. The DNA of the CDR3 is TGCAGCGTTGACAACCCCAACCGGACGGTTTACAATGAGCAGTTCTTC. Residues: CSVDNPNRTVYNEQFF.

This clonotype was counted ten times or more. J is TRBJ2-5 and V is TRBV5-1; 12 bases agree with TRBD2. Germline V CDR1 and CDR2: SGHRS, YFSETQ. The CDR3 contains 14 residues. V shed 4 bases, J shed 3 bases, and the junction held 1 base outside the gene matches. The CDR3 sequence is CASSRLAGEETQYF. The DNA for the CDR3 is TGCGCCAGCAGCAGACTAGCGGGAGAAGAGACCCAGTACTTC.

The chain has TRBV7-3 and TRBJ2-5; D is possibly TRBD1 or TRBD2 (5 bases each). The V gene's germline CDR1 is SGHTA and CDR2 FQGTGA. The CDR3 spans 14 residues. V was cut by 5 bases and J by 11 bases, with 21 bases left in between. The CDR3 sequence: CASSPGRPYNEQYF. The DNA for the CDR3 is TGTGCCAGCAGCCCGGGACGGCCATACAATGAGCAGTACTTC.

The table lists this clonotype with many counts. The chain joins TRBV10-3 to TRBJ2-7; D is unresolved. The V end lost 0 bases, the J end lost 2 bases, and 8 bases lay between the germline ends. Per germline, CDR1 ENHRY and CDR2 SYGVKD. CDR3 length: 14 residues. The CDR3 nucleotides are TGTGCCATCAGTGAGTCGATGAGTGCCTACGAGCAGTACTTC. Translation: CAISESMSAYEQYF.

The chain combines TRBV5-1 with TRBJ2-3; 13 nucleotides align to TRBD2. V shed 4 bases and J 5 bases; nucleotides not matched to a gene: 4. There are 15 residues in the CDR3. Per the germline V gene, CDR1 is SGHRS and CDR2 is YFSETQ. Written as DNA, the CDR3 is TGCGCCAGCAGCCCGACTAGCGGGGGGCTAGATACGCAGTATTTT. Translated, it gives CASSPTSGGLDTQYF.

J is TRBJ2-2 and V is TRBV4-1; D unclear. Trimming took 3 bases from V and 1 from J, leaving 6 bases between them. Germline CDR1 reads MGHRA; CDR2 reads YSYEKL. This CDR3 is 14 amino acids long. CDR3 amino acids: CASSQGMNTGELFF. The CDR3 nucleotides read TGCGCCAGCAGCCAGGGAATGAACACCGGGGAGCTGTTTTTT.

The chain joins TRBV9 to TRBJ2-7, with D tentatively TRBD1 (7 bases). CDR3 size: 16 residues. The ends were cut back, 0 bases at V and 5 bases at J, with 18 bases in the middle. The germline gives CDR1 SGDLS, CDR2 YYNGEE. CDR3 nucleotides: TGTGCCAGCAGCGTAGAGGAGGGACAGATGTCCCACGAGCAGTACTTC. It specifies CASSVEEGQMSHEQYF. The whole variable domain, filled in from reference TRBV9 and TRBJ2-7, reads DSGVTQTPKHLITATGQRVTLRCSPRSGDLSVYWYQQSLDQGLQFLIQYYNGEERAKGNILERFSAQQFPDLHSELNLSSLELGDSALYFCASSVEEGQMSHEQYFGPGTRLTVT.

CDR3 nucleotides: TGTGCCAGCAGCGTTACTGGGGGCGCGGGAGGCTACACCTTC. Residues: CASSVTGGAGGYTF. The genes are TRBV9 and TRBJ1-2, with D possibly being TRBD1 (6 bases). V shed 2 bases and J shed 8 bases, with 16 bases lying between them. The V gene's germline CDR1 is SGDLS and CDR2 YYNGEE. CDR3 length: 14 amino acids. The whole variable domain, filled in from reference TRBV9 and TRBJ1-2, reads DSGVTQTPKHLITATGQRVTLRCSPRSGDLSVYWYQQSLDQGLQFLIQYYNGEERAKGNILERFSAQQFPDLHSELNLSSLELGDSALYFCASSVTGGAGGYTFGSGTRLTVV.

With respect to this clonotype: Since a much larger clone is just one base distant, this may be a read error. The CDR3 protein is CASSKGLAGGSEQYF. CDR3 coding DNA: TGTGCCAGCAGCAAAGGACTAGCGGGAGGGTCTGAGCAGTACTTC. The genes are TRBV12-3 or TRBV12-4 and TRBJ2-7; 15 bases align to TRBD2. V gave up 6 bases and J gave up 7 bases; unmatched junction bases: 7. This CDR3 has 15 amino acids.

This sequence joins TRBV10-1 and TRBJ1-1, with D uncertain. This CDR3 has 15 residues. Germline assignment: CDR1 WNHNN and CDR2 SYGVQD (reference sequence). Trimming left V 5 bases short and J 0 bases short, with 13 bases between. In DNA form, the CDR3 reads TGCGCCAGCAGTTCATCGACAAATGTGAACACTGAAGCTTTCTTT. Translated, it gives CASSSSTNVNTEAFF.

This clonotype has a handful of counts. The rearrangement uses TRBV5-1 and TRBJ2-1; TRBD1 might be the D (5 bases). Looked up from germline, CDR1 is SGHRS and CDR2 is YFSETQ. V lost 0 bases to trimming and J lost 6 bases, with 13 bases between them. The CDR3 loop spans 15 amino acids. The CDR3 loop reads CASSLAGLWGNEQFF. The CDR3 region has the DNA TGCGCCAGCAGCTTGGCAGGGCTGTGGGGCAATGAGCAGTTCTTC.

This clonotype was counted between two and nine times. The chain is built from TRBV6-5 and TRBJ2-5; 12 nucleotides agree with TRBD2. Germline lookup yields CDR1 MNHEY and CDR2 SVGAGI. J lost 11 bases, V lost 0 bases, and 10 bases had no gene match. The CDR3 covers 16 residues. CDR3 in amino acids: CASSYSLAGGRGEQYF. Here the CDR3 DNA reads TGTGCCAGCAGTTACTCCCTAGCGGGAGGGAGGGGAGAGCAGTACTTC.

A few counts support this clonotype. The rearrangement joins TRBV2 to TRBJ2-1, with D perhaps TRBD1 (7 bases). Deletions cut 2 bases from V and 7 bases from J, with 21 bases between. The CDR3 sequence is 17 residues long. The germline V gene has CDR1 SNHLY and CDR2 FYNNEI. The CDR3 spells CASSEQFGRQGENEQFF. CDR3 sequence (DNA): TGTGCCAGCAGTGAACAATTCGGGAGACAGGGCGAGAATGAGCAGTTCTTC.

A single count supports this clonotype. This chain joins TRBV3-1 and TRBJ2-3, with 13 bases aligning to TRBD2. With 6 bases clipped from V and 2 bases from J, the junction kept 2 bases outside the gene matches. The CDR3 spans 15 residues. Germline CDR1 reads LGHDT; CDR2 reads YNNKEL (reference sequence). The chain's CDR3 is CASRTSGGITDTQYF. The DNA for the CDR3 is TGTGCCAGCAGGACTAGCGGGGGGATCACAGATACGCAGTATTTT.

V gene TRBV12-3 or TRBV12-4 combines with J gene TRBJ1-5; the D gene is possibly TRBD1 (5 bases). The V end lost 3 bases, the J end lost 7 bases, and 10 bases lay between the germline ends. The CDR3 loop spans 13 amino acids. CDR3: CASSFSGTQPQHF. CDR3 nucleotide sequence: TGTGCCAGCAGTTTTTCAGGGACGCAGCCCCAGCATTTT.

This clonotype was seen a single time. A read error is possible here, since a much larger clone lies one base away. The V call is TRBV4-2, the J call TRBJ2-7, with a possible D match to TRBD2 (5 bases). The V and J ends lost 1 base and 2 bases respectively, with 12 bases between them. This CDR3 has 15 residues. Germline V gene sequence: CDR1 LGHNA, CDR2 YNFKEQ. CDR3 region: CASSQAPGLTYEQYF. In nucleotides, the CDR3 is TGTGCCAGCAGCCAAGCTCCGGGGTTAACCTACGAGCAGTACTTC.

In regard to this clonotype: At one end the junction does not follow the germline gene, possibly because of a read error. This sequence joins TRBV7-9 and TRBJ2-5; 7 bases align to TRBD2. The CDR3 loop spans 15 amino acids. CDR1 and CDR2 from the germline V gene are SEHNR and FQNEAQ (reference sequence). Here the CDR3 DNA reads TGTACCAGCAGCCTATCGGGGGGACCACAAGAGACCCAGTACTTC. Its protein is CTSSLSGGPQETQYF.

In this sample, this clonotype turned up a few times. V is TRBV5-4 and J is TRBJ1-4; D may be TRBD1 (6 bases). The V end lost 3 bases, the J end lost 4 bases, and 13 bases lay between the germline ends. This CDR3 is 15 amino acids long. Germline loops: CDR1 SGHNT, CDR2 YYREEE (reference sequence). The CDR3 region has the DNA TGTGCCAGCAGCTGGGGGGGCGAGGGTAATGAAAAACTGTTTTTT. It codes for CASSWGGEGNEKLFF.

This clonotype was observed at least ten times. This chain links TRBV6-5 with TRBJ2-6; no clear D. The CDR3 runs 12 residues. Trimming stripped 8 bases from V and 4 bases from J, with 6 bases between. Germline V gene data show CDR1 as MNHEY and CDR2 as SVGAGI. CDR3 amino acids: CASHGGANVLTF. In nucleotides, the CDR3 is TGTGCCAGCCATGGGGGGGCCAACGTCCTGACTTTC.

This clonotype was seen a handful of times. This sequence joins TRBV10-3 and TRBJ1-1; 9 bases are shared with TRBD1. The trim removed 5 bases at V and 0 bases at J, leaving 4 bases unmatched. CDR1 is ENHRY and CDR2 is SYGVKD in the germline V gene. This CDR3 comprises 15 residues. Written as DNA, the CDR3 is TGTGCCATCAGTAGACAGGGGGACATGAACACTGAAGCTTTCTTT. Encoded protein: CAISRQGDMNTEAFF.

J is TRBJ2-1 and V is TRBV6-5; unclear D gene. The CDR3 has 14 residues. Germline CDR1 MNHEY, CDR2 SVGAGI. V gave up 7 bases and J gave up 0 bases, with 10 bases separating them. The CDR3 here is CASTKGSSYNEQFF. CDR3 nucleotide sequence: TGTGCCAGCACCAAAGGAAGCTCCTACAATGAGCAGTTCTTC.

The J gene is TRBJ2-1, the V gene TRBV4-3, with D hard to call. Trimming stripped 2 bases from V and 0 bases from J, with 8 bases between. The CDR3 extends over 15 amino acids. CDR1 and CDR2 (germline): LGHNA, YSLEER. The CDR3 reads CASSQHQSSYNEQFF. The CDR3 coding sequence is TGCGCCAGCAGCCAACATCAGAGCTCCTACAATGAGCAGTTCTTC.

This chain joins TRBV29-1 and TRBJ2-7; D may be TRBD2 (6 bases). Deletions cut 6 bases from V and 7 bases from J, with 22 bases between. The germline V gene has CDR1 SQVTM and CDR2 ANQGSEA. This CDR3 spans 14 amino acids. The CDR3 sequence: CSVGSGPANNEQYF. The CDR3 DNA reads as TGCAGCGTCGGGAGCGGACCCGCCAACAATGAGCAGTACTTC.

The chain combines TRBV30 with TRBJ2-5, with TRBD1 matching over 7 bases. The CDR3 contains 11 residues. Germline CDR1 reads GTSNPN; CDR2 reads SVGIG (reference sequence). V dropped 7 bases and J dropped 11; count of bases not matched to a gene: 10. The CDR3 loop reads CALMTGREQYF. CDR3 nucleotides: TGTGCCTTGATGACAGGGCGAGAGCAGTACTTC.

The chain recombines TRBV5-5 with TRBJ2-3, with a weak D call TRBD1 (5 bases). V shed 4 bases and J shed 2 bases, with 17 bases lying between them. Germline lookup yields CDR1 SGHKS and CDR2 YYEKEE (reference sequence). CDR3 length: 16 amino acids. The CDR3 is CASSPETGPLTDTQYF. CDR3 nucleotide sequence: TGTGCCAGCAGCCCCGAAACAGGACCCCTCACAGATACGCAGTATTTT.